Listed below are T cell receptor beta chains from one sample, sequenced in a study of cytomegalovirus exposure and HLA in healthy donors. Profiling relied on immunoSEQ multiplex PCR, and the TCRdb table lists in-frame clones only, not all of them. The sample consists of around 140,000 clones, around 9.7% of them appearing once. Sequenced: PBMCs. These receptors all stem from a man between 45 and 60 years old in good health and CMV-seronegative. CDR3s include the opening cysteine and the closing phenylalanine or tryptophan. A D gene is named only where the DNA matches it firmly. Not every row has a clone size; where given, it reads once, few, many or a size class.

v_gene	abundance	d_gene	j_gene	CDR3aa	CDR3nt
TRBV5-1	few	TRBD1	TRBJ1-2	CASSLGDRDYGYTF	TGCGCCAGCAGCTTGGGTGACAGGGACTATGGCTACACCTTC
TRBV10-3	few	NA	TRBJ2-1	CATGGLSNEQFF	TGTGCCACCGGTGGGCTGAGCAATGAGCAGTTCTTC
TRBV19	NA	NA	TRBJ1-5	CASSSSGFQPQHF	TGTGCCAGTAGTTCTTCAGGGTTTCAGCCCCAGCATTTT
TRBV2	few	NA	TRBJ2-1	CASSPDWNEQFF	TGTGCCAGCAGTCCCGACTGGAATGAGCAGTTCTTC
TRBV6-5	few	TRBD1	TRBJ2-4	CASSGQGRNIQYF	TGTGCCAGCAGTGGACAGGGGAGGAACATTCAGTACTTC
TRBV10-1	NA	TRBD1	TRBJ1-6	CASSSGTASALHF	TGCGCCAGCAGTTCCGGGACAGCCTCGGCCCTCCACTTT
TRBV19	NA	NA	TRBJ1-1	CASMGGPEAFF	TGTGCCAGTATGGGAGGCCCTGAAGCTTTCTTT
TRBV28	NA	NA	TRBJ1-5	CASIIQGGNQPQHF	TGTGCCAGCATTATTCAGGGAGGGAATCAGCCCCAGCATTTT
TRBV7-2	few	NA	TRBJ1-5	CASSLGVNSNQPQHF	TGTGCCAGCAGCCTGGGCGTAAATAGCAATCAGCCCCAGCATTTT
TRBV7-2	NA	NA	TRBJ2-5	CASSLGSRGAETQYF	TGTGCCAGCAGCTTAGGGAGCCGGGGGGCGGAGACCCAGTACTTC
TRBV6-5	NA	TRBD1	TRBJ1-2	CASTTGGQGIYSYTF	TGTGCCAGCACCACTGGAGGACAGGGAATCTATAGCTACACCTTC
TRBV28	few	NA	TRBJ2-3	CASSLLARNTDTQYF	TGTGCCAGCAGTTTGCTAGCGCGGAACACAGATACGCAGTATTTT
TRBV7-9	NA	NA	TRBJ1-6	CASSLDGYNSPLHF	TGTGCCAGCAGCTTAGACGGGTATAATTCACCCCTCCACTTT
TRBV27	few	TRBD1	TRBJ2-7	CANRPRDRETYEQYF	TGTGCCAACCGGCCCCGGGACAGGGAAACCTACGAGCAGTACTTC
TRBV11-2	few	NA	TRBJ2-2	CASSPGLGNTGELFF	TGTGCCAGCAGCCCCGGACTTGGGAACACCGGGGAGCTGTTTTTT
TRBV30	few	TRBD2	TRBJ2-7	CAWKMAGAGPGEQYF	TGTGCCTGGAAAATGGCGGGAGCGGGACCCGGCGAGCAGTACTTC
TRBV11-2	NA	NA	TRBJ1-1	CASSLGTGIFGTEAFF	TGTGCCAGCAGCTTAGGGACGGGAATTTTTGGCACTGAAGCTTTCTTT
TRBV9	few	NA	TRBJ2-7	CASSPDDSYEQYF	TGTGCCAGCAGCCCAGACGACAGCTACGAGCAGTACTTC
TRBV5-3	few	NA	TRBJ2-7	CARVPGRGGSYEQYF	TGTGCCAGGGTCCCGGGGCGAGGGGGCTCCTACGAGCAGTACTTC
TRBV6-6	few	TRBD1	TRBJ2-7	CASTDRTGSYEQYF	TGTGCCAGCACCGATCGGACAGGGAGCTACGAGCAGTACTTC
TRBV10-3	NA	TRBD2	TRBJ2-7	CAILTSGSYEQYF	TGTGCCATCCTGACTAGCGGTTCCTACGAGCAGTACTTC
TRBV29-1	few	NA	TRBJ2-7	CSVEDIRGGNEQYF	TGCAGCGTTGAAGATATCAGGGGAGGGAACGAGCAGTACTTC
TRBV6-5	few	NA	TRBJ1-6	CASSYLNSPLHF	TGTGCCAGCAGTTACCTTAATTCACCCCTCCACTTT